These 14 T cell receptor beta chains came from one sample sequenced in a study of shared clonotypes between healthy human individuals. Generated by immunoSEQ multiplex PCR, the TCRdb table keeps only in-frame clones and is missing some. This table has roughly 660,000 clones, about 90% appearing once. The specimen was memory CD8+ T cells from PBMCs. The subset here: CD45RO+ cells pooled with CCR7-negative TemRA cells. These receptors all stem from a man in his late teens or twenties in good health. Some clones in this sample may be carry-over from other donors' samples.

This clone occurred once. As DNA, the CDR3 is TGCAGCGTTGAAGGTATAGACAGCCTGAGCTCCTACAATGAGCAGTTCTTC. Translated, it gives CSVEGIDSLSSYNEQFF. This chain uses TRBV29-1 with TRBJ2-1; TRBD1 might be the D (5 bases). Trimming stripped 1 base from V and 0 bases from J, with 16 bases between. This CDR3 region has 17 residues. CDR1 SQVTM and CDR2 ANQGSEA come from the germline V gene.

This sequence joins TRBV19 and TRBJ2-7; TRBD1 aligns across 7 bases. Germline trimming cut 7 bases from V and 7 bases from J; bases unmatched to any gene: 10. The length of the CDR3 is 13 residues. The germline V gene has CDR1 LNHDA and CDR2 SQIVND (reference sequence). CDR3 DNA sequence: TGTGCCAGTAATCACAGGGGAAGTCCGGAGCAGTACTTC. Protein product: CASNHRGSPEQYF.

The rearrangement links TRBV9 to TRBJ2-1; D is uncertain. From germline, CDR1 is SGDLS and CDR2 YYNGEE. V lost 3 bases and J 7 bases, leaving 23 bases between the germline ends. This CDR3 has 17 residues. The CDR3 region is CASSAPLRATTTNEQFF. The DNA for the CDR3 is TGTGCCAGCAGCGCCCCTCTCCGGGCGACGACGACGAATGAGCAGTTCTTC.

V usage is TRBV5-1 and J usage is TRBJ2-7; TRBD1 is a possible D gene (5 bases). The CDR3 runs 14 residues. Germline assignment: CDR1 SGHRS and CDR2 YFSETQ. V lost 0 bases and J lost 3, with 10 bases in between. CDR3: CASSLDGQGYEQYF. The CDR3 DNA sequence: TGCGCCAGCAGCTTGGATGGCCAGGGCTACGAGCAGTACTTC.

This clone was counted between two and nine times. J is TRBJ2-1 and V is TRBV27, with a tentative D call TRBD2 (6 bases). This CDR3 is built from 17 residues. CDR1 is MNHEY, CDR2 SMNVEV, per germline (reference sequence). V was cut by 2 bases and J by 7 bases, with 21 bases left in between. Here the CDR3 reads CASSLQAPGGTGNEQFF. The CDR3 bases are TGTGCCAGCAGTTTACAAGCGCCCGGCGGGACGGGGAATGAGCAGTTCTTC.

The J gene is TRBJ1-3, the V gene TRBV6-1; D gene ambiguous. Germline loops: CDR1 MNHNS, CDR2 SASEGT. The CDR3 runs 14 residues. V was trimmed by 6 bases and J by 4 bases, leaving 13 bases between them. In DNA form, the CDR3 reads TGTGCCAGCAGACCCCTGGTTTCGGGAAACACCATATATTTT. Translating gives CASRPLVSGNTIYF.

The chain joins TRBV4-3 to TRBJ2-1; 8 positions match TRBD2. V trimming: 0 bases; J trimming: 2 bases; junction bases outside the gene matches: 12. The CDR3 loop spans 19 amino acids. Germline V gives CDR1 LGHNA, CDR2 YSLEER. The CDR3 region is CASSQDLLADIPAYNEQFF. The CDR3 nucleotides are TGCGCCAGCAGCCAAGATTTACTAGCGGACATCCCTGCCTACAATGAGCAGTTCTTC.

This chain connects TRBV5-1 to TRBJ1-2, with 10 bases lining up with TRBD1. Looked up from germline, CDR1 is SGHRS and CDR2 is YFSETQ. After removal of 3 bases from V and 2 bases from J, the junction contained 4 bases not matched to a gene. CDR3 length equals 15 residues. CDR3 protein: CASSSRQGANYGYTF. DNA for the CDR3: TGCGCCAGCAGCTCACGACAGGGGGCGAACTATGGCTACACCTTC. The complete variable domain, with remaining parts taken from reference TRBV5-1 and TRBJ1-2, reads KAGVTQTPRYLIKTRGQQVTLSCSPISGHRSVSWYQQTPGQGLQFLFEYFSETQRNKGNFPGRFSGRQFSNSRSEMNVSTLELGDSALYLCASSSRQGANYGYTFGSGTRLTVV.

This clone has ten or more counts. J is TRBJ2-1 and V is TRBV5-1; 9 nucleotides match TRBD2. Germline CDR1 SGHRS, CDR2 YFSETQ. After removal of 0 bases from V and 1 base from J, the junction contained 8 bases not matched to a gene. CDR3 size: 18 residues. The CDR3 DNA reads as TGCGCCAGCAGCTTGGCCCGGCGGGAGGGCCGATCCTACAATGAGCAGTTCTTC. This translates into CASSLARREGRSYNEQFF.

The V call is TRBV4-3, the J call TRBJ2-5; D might be TRBD1 (6 bases). In germline, CDR1 is LGHNA, CDR2 YSLEER. The CDR3 has 15 amino acids. Trimming took off 4 bases at V and 5 bases at J, with 17 bases between the two ends. The CDR3 DNA is TGCGCCAGCAGCCCGAGAAAAGGGGGTGCCGAGACCCAGTACTTC. Translation gives CASSPRKGGAETQYF.

This clone was seen a single time. This chain uses TRBV19 with TRBJ2-1; a possible D gene is TRBD2 (7 bases). With 5 bases removed from V and 2 bases from J, the gap between germline ends came to 13 bases. CDR1 and CDR2 from the germline V gene are LNHDA and SQIVND (reference sequence). The CDR3 length is 15 residues. The CDR3 here is CASSRERDTYNEQFF. The CDR3 nucleotides are TGTGCCAGTAGTCGGGAGCGGGACACCTACAATGAGCAGTTCTTC.

In regard to this clone: Its ends do not fully match the called genes, so a read error is possible. The gene calls are TRBV7-9 and TRBJ2-1, with a tentative D call TRBD2 (6 bases). Germline lookup yields CDR1 SEHNR and CDR2 FQNEAQ (reference sequence). The CDR3 is 13 residues long. The CDR3 DNA is TGTGCCAGCAGGTTAGCGGAGTACAATGAGCAGTTCTTC. Encoded protein: CASRLAEYNEQFF.

The CDR3 nucleotides read TGTGCCAGCAGCCACGACAGGAACAATCAGCCCCAGCATTTT. It specifies CASSHDRNNQPQHF. The V and J genes are TRBV7-8 and TRBJ1-5; D might be TRBD1 (6 bases). The CDR3 extends over 14 amino acids. V lost 5 bases to trimming and J lost 3 bases, with 11 bases between them. Looked up from germline, CDR1 is SGHVS and CDR2 is FQNEAQ. Full variable domain (remainder filled in from reference TRBV7-8 and TRBJ1-5): GAGVSQSPRYKVAKRGQDVALRCDPISGHVSLFWYQQALGQGPEFLTYFQNEAQLDKSGLPSDRFFAERPEGSVSTLKIQRTQQEDSAVYLCASSHDRNNQPQHFGDGTRLSIL.

The chain links TRBV5-6 to TRBJ1-1, with 7 bases matching TRBD1. Germline V CDR1 and CDR2: SGHDT, YYEEEE. The length of the CDR3 is 12 residues. Trimming took 3 bases from V and 6 from J; bases not matched to a gene: 2. CDR3 DNA sequence: TGTGCCAGCAGCTACACAGGGGCTGAAGCTTTCTTT. Translation gives CASSYTGAEAFF.